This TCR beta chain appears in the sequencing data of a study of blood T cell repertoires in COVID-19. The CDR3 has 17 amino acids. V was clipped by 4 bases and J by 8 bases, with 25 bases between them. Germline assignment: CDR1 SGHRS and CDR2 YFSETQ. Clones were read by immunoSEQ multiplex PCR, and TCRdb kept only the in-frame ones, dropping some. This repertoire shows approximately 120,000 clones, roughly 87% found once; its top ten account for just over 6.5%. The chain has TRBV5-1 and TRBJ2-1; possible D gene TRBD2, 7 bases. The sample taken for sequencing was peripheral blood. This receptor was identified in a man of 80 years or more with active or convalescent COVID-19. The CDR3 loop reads CASSQRVSGGEDYEQFF. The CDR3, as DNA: TGCGCCAGCAGCCAGCGTGTTTCGGGGGGCGAGGATTATGAGCAGTTCTTC.